This T cell receptor (beta chain) was sequenced for a study of OX40 agonist ivuxolimab in advanced cancers. The data were produced by immunoSEQ multiplex PCR, yet TCRdb's version contains in-frame clones alone and is incomplete. Seen here are some 100,000 clones, more than 90% observed once, and the top ten hold 3.4%. Any history of autoimmune disease or systemic immunosuppression disqualified patients. Blood draws occurred at baseline, cycle 4 day 1, and cycle 7 day 1. Germline V gene lookup returns CDR1 MNHNY and CDR2 SVGAGI (reference sequence). The CDR3 runs 8 residues. Trimming shortened V by 10 bases and J by 6 bases, and 3 bases separated the two germline ends. Study findings and constraints: Expanded clones were, on average, more numerous in CD8+ T cells than in CD4+.

This clone has only a few counts. The antigen remains undetermined. This sample comprised CD4+ or CD8+ T cells sorted from blood, obtained in a trial of the OX40 agonist ivuxolimab. This chain connects TRBV6-6 to TRBJ1-2; D uncertain. This sequence originates from an adult with an advanced solid tumor such as melanoma, head and neck, liver or kidney cancer. The CDR3 coding sequence is TGTGCCATCGATGGCTACACCTTC. Translating gives CAIDGYTF.